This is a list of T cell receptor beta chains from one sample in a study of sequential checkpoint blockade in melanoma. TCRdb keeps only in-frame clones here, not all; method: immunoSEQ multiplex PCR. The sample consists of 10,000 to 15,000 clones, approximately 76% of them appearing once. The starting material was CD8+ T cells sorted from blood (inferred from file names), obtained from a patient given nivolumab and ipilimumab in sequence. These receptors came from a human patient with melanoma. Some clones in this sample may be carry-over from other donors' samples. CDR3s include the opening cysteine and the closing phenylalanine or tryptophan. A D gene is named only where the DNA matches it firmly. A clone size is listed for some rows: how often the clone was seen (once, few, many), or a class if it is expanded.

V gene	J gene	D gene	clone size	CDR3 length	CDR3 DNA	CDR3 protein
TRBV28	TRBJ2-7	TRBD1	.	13	TGTGCCAGCCAAAGGCAGGGGGCATACGAGCAGTACTTC	CASQRQGAYEQYF
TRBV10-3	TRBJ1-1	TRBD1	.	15	TGTGCCATCAGTGAGCTTGGGACAGGGGGCACTGAAGCTTTCTTT	CAISELGTGGTEAFF
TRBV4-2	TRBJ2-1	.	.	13	TGTGCCAGCAGCCAAGTACGTCGGGATGAGCAGTTCTTC	CASSQVRRDEQFF
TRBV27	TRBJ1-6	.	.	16	TGTGCCAGCAGTTTGTGGGGGGGGCGTTATAATTCACCCCTCCACTTT	CASSLWGGRYNSPLHF
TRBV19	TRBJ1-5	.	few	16	TGTGCCAGCTCCTGGGAGGGGGGGCCTAGCAATCAGCCCCAGCATTTT	CASSWEGGPSNQPQHF
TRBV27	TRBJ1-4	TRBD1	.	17	TGTGCCAGCACACGAGGGACAGGGTCCGCAACTAATGAAAAACTGTTTTTT	CASTRGTGSATNEKLFF
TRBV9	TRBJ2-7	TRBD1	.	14	TGTGCCAGCAGCCCAGGGGGAATTACCTACGAGCAGTACTTC	CASSPGGITYEQYF
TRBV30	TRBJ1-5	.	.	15	TGTGCCTGGAGAAAGGGGCTGGGTAGCAATCAGCCCCAGCATTTT	CAWRKGLGSNQPQHF
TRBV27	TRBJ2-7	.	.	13	TGTGCCAGCAGTTTAGTGACGGGCTACGAGCAGTACTTC	CASSLVTGYEQYF
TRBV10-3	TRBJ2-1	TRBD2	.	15	TGTGCCATCAGTAACCCCCTAGCGGGGGGACTTGAGCAGTTCTTC	CAISNPLAGGLEQFF
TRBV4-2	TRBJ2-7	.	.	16	TGTGCCAGCAGCCAAGAGCGAGCAGGGGATTCCTACGAGCAGTACTTC	CASSQERAGDSYEQYF
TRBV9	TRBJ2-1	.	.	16	TGTGCCAGCAGCCTATATTCCAGCGGCTCCTACAATGAGCAGTTCTTC	CASSLYSSGSYNEQFF
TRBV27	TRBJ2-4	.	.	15	TGTGCCAGCAGTCGAAGTAGATCAGGGAAAAACATTCAGTACTTC	CASSRSRSGKNIQYF
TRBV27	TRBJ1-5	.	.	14	TGTGCCAGCAGGGAGGAACTGAGCAATCAGCCCCAGCATTTT	CASREELSNQPQHF